The 11 T cell receptor beta chains reported below all come from one sample, sequenced in a study of blood T cell repertoires in COVID-19. Profiling relied on immunoSEQ multiplex PCR, and the TCRdb table lists in-frame clones only, not all of them. The profile shows hundreds of thousands of clones, approximately 85% of them singletons. Sequencing was done on a sample of peripheral blood. Receptors were obtained from a human donor in a cohort sampled during active COVID-19.

The rearrangement uses TRBV18 and TRBJ1-6, with 9 bases fitting TRBD1. V lost 3 bases and J lost 6; bases outside the gene matches: 3. This CDR3 spans 15 amino acids. Looked up from germline, CDR1 is KGHSH and CDR2 is LQKENI. The CDR3 loop reads CASSPADRGNSPLHF. The CDR3 DNA follows: TGTGCCAGCTCACCGGCGGACAGGGGTAATTCACCCCTCCACTTT.

This clone has only a few counts. The CDR3 reads CASSEGRNTIYF. CDR3 DNA: TGTGCCAGCAGTGAGGGGAGGAACACCATATATTTT. The chain links TRBV2 to TRBJ1-3; D gene ambiguous. This CDR3 has 12 amino acids. Between the trimmed V and J ends, which lost 3 bases and 7 bases, there was a span of 7 bases. Per germline, CDR1 SNHLY and CDR2 FYNNEI.

The chain links TRBV10-1 to TRBJ1-1; 9 bases are a match to TRBD1. Trimming at V came to 4 bases and at J to 6 bases, leaving 6 bases not matched to a gene. Germline V gene data show CDR1 as WNHNN and CDR2 as SYGVQD (reference sequence). This CDR3 contains 14 residues. The CDR3 sequence is CASSVGTGRAEAFF. Written as DNA, the CDR3 is TGCGCCAGCAGTGTTGGGACAGGGCGTGCTGAAGCTTTCTTT.

The V call is TRBV7-8, the J call TRBJ1-2; TRBD1 agrees at 8 bases. There are 17 residues in the CDR3. CDR1 is SGHVS, CDR2 FQNEAQ, per germline. Trimming removed 1 base from V and 5 bases from J; junction bases left unmatched: 12. The CDR3 spells CASSLVSAGGATYGYTF. As DNA, the CDR3 is TGTGCCAGCAGCTTAGTGTCGGCAGGGGGCGCCACTTATGGCTACACCTTC.

CDR3 residues: CASSQDSPLNEQFF. The DNA for the CDR3 is TGTGCCAGCAGTCAGGACAGCCCGCTCAATGAGCAGTTCTTC. The genes are TRBV6-6 and TRBJ2-1, with D possibly TRBD1 on 6 matching bases. The V end was cut by 5 bases, the J end by 6 bases, with 14 bases between. Per germline, CDR1 MNHNY and CDR2 SVGAGI (reference sequence). CDR3 length: 14 amino acids.

This clone was seen a single time. This chain joins TRBV21-1 and TRBJ2-1; TRBD2 is the table's D call and was not checked against the DNA. TRBV21-1 is described as a pseudogene. The CDR3 runs 20 residues. CDR3 region: CASSKAGVAGGPGAYNEQFF. CDR3 DNA: TGTGCCAGCAGCAAAGCAGGTGTAGCGGGGGGACCCGGTGCCTACAATGAGCAGTTCTTC.

This sequence joins TRBV5-1 and TRBJ1-1, with unresolved D. The CDR3 spans 13 residues. Trimming pared 7 bases from V and 3 bases from J, leaving 13 bases between. The germline CDR1 and CDR2 sequences are SGHRS and YFSETQ. CDR3 protein: CASRDVWYTEAFF. Written as DNA, the CDR3 is TGCGCCAGCCGGGATGTGTGGTACACTGAAGCTTTCTTT. Looking up the rest from reference TRBV5-1 and TRBJ1-1 gives the full variable domain: KAGVTQTPRYLIKTRGQQVTLSCSPISGHRSVSWYQQTPGQGLQFLFEYFSETQRNKGNFPGRFSGRQFSNSRSEMNVSTLELGDSALYLCASRDVWYTEAFFGQGTRLTVV.

The chain joins TRBV7-8 to TRBJ1-6; D unclear. CDR1 and CDR2 (germline): SGHVS, FQNEAQ. V was pared by 5 bases and J by 7 bases, with 6 bases between. The CDR3 is 12 residues long. The CDR3 spells CASSARNSPLHF. CDR3 sequence (DNA): TGTGCCAGCAGCGCGAGAAATTCACCCCTCCACTTT.

The J gene is TRBJ2-5, the V gene TRBV30, with D perhaps TRBD1 (6 bases). Germline CDR1 is GTSNPN and CDR2 is SVGIG (reference sequence). The V gene lost 0 bases and the J gene lost 2 bases, with 25 bases spanning the gap. This CDR3 region has 19 residues. The CDR3 sequence is CAWSVMGYRVDSHQETQYF. Here the CDR3 DNA reads TGTGCCTGGAGTGTAATGGGGTATCGCGTGGACAGCCATCAAGAGACCCAGTACTTC.

V usage is TRBV19 and J usage is TRBJ1-2; the match to TRBD1 covers 9 bases. V dropped 5 bases and J dropped 0; count of bases not matched to a gene: 4. The CDR3 is 15 residues long. CDR1 and CDR2 (germline): LNHDA, SQIVND (reference sequence). This chain's CDR3 is CASSGTGRANYGYTF. CDR3 DNA: TGTGCCAGTAGTGGGACAGGGAGGGCTAACTATGGCTACACCTTC.

The rearrangement uses TRBV29-1 and TRBJ1-1, with D possibly TRBD1 on 5 matching bases. Germline V CDR1 and CDR2: SQVTM, ANQGSEA. The V end lost 3 bases, the J end lost 3 bases, and 11 bases lay between the germline ends. The CDR3 loop spans 13 amino acids. This chain's CDR3 is CSVDVGAYTEAFF. CDR3 sequence (DNA): TGCAGCGTTGATGTAGGGGCCTACACTGAAGCTTTCTTT.